Below, one TCR beta chain is given with its context. What it binds is not known. TCRdb re-derived calls from the 5' RACE reads in MiXCR, one entry per CDR3 protein. The sample consists of approximately 550,000 distinct CDR3 sequences, approximately 21% of them appearing once. This entry comes from a study of T cells after yellow fever vaccination. The CDR3 runs 15 residues. The germline V gene has CDR1 SGHDT and CDR2 YYEEEE. Trimming took 4 bases from V and 6 from J; bases not matched to a gene: 9. Findings of the study overall: Reappearance after the booster was seen for most primary-vaccination clones, at 95% to 96% CD4 and less than 90% CD8.

The source is a man aged 25-45 years who received the YFV17D yellow fever vaccine. Source: PBMCs, taken 15 days after the yellow fever booster vaccination. This chain links TRBV5-6 with TRBJ2-5; 10 bases line up with TRBD2. CDR3 coding DNA: TGTGCCAGCAGCCTGACACTAGCGGGATTACAGACCCAGTACTTC. Protein sequence: CASSLTLAGLQTQYF.